This T cell receptor (beta chain) was profiled in a study of a mutant IDH1 vaccine in newly diagnosed glioma. Across the whole study: Those enrolled had earlier been treated with radiotherapy, temozolomide, or both, mostly both. Findings and limits, study-wide: Seemingly, top peripheral T cell clonotype changes bore no relation to pseudoprogression.

CDR3 size: 12 residues. Germline V gene data show CDR1 as MNHEY and CDR2 as SVGAGI. V was clipped by 8 bases and J by 3 bases; unmatched bases: 4. The time point is: baseline, week 1 (first vaccination visit). The sample's treatment: pre-vaccination baseline after standard-of-care therapy. New astrocytomas of WHO grade 3 or 4 that were IDH1-mutant and ATRX-lost were found in the donors. The table came from immunoSEQ multiplex PCR; TCRdb's copy has only in-frame clones and leaves some out. The data show tens of thousands of clones, with just under 95% seen just once and under 20% held by the top ten. Note on this clone: The antigen is not known.

This chain connects TRBV6-5 to TRBJ2-7, with TRBD2 identical over 7 bases. The receptor was derived from a man younger than 30 with glioma. Sequencing was performed on PBMCs, taken from a glioma patient treated with radiotherapy, temozolomide or both. CDR3 sequence reads: CASGRGYYEQYF. In DNA, the CDR3 is TGTGCCAGCGGGAGGGGATACTACGAGCAGTACTTC.